This T cell receptor (beta chain) was captured in a study of T cell responses to AZD1222 COVID-19 vaccine. Germline assignment: CDR1 SQVTM and CDR2 ANQGSEA. Trimming cost V 6 bases and J 8 bases, with 14 bases left between them. CDR3 length: 12 residues. Profiled with immunoSEQ multiplex PCR; TCRdb holds only in-frame clones, not every one. The sample yields about 120,000 clones, 85% to 90% seen once. The clonotype originates from an adult in good health. The sample in question was peripheral blood, obtained on day 0 of AZD1222 vaccination. The chain employs TRBV29-1 and TRBJ2-1; D possibly uses TRBD1 or TRBD2 (6 bases each). The CDR3 sequence: CSVNEGGDEQFF. The CDR3 bases are TGCAGCGTAAACGAGGGGGGCGATGAGCAGTTCTTC.